This T cell receptor (beta chain) was observed in a study of CD8+CD57+ T cells in acquired aplastic anemia. About the study: Isolated CD4+ and CD8+ cells, once sorted, yielded DNA averaging around 3.3 ug. The study's findings and limits: In CD8+ cells, Simpson's diversity showed no significant difference between patients and controls. There were some 27 CD8+ CDR3 sequences that occurred in both patients and controls.

According to the study, genomic DNA was the template for TCR beta VDJ and CDR3 profiling. TCRdb re-called the reads through MiXCR, storing one row per CDR3 protein. Of hundreds of thousands of distinct CDR3 sequences detected, roughly 82% appear once; the ten largest clones hold around 40%. With regard to this clonotype: The antigen remains undetermined.

V shed 2 bases and J shed 4 bases, with 11 bases lying between them. The germline V gene has CDR1 SGHNT and CDR2 YENEEA. The CDR3 spans 14 residues. Before being chosen for sequencing, patients had shown CD8+CD57+ cell expansion by flow cytometry. Severe acquired aplastic anemia was present in all patients. The chain links TRBV11-3 to TRBJ1-2, with D uncertain. The sequencing input was sorted CD4+, CD8+, or CD8+CD57+ T cells (not recorded which) from PBMCs. The TCR comes from a human donor with aplastic anemia. CDR3 in amino acids: CASSLRVAGYGYTF. The CDR3 nucleotides read TGTGCCAGCAGCTTACGGGTAGCGGGCTATGGCTACACCTTC.